The present TCR beta chain was sequenced within a study of T-cell memory formation after mild COVID-19. The sample holds a few counts of this clonotype. V was clipped by 5 bases and J by 0 bases; unmatched bases: 6. CDR1 and CDR2 from the germline V gene are LNHDA and SQIVND (reference sequence). This CDR3 region has 15 residues. TCRdb processed the 5' RACE reads anew with MiXCR; each CDR3 protein has one entry. The data hold a few hundred thousand distinct CDR3 sequences, with under 25% observed a single time. This chain connects TRBV19 to TRBJ2-7, with 8 bases identical to TRBD2. The receptor comes from an adult woman who had mild COVID-19 (a few samples of this study predate the infection). Cell type and time point are not known. Sequences were obtained from PBMCs or a T cell subset sorted from them (not recorded which). CDR3 protein: CASSPSGGFSYEQYF. The CDR3 coding sequence is TGTGCCAGTAGTCCCTCGGGGGGGTTCTCCTACGAGCAGTACTTC.